This TCR beta chain was sequenced during a study of blood T cell repertoires in COVID-19. Produced via immunoSEQ multiplex PCR; TCRdb's table is partial and in-frame only. Of under 300,000 clones in the sample, 89% were seen once. The ends were cut back, 6 bases at V and 8 bases at J, with 11 bases in the middle. CDR1 is MGHDK and CDR2 is SYGVNS in the germline V gene. The CDR3 covers 13 residues. V and J are TRBV25-1 and TRBJ1-6, with D possibly being TRBD1 (6 bases). The sequencing input was peripheral blood. This sequence originates from a woman aged 40 to 49 who had recovered from COVID-19. The CDR3 bases are TGTGCCAGCAGGCGGACAGAAGATTCACCCCTCCACTTT. This translates into CASRRTEDSPLHF.